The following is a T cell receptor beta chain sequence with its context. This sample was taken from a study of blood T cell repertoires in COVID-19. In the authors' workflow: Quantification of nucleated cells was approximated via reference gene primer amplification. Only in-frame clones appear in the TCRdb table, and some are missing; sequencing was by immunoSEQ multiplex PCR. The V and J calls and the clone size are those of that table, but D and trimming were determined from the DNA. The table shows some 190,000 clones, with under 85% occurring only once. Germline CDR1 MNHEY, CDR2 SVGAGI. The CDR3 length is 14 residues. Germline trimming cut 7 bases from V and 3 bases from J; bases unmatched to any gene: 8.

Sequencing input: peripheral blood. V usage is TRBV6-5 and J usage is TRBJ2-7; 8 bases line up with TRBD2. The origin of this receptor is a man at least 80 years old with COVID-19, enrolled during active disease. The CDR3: CASTEGLAGYEQYF. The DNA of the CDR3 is TGTGCCAGCACCGAAGGACTAGCAGGCTACGAGCAGTACTTC.